These 19 T cell receptor beta chains share one sample of origin, sequenced in a study of T cell responses to AZD1222 COVID-19 vaccine. This table comes from immunoSEQ multiplex PCR, and its TCRdb copy is limited to in-frame clones, with some not included. The sample records 75,000 to 100,000 clones, approximately 92% being singletons. The sequencing here drew on peripheral blood, taken on day 0 of AZD1222 vaccination. Receptors originate from an adult in good health.

J is TRBJ1-5 and V is TRBV10-3; D possibly corresponds to TRBD1 (5 bases). CDR1 and CDR2 (germline): ENHRY, SYGVKD. This CDR3 comprises 13 residues. Trimming shortened V by 6 bases and J by 1 base, and 7 bases separated the two germline ends. CDR3 DNA sequence: TGTGCCATCAGCCGGGACAGCAATCAGCCCCAGCATTTT. The encoded protein is CAISRDSNQPQHF.

This clone is categorized as medium-sized. The chain carries TRBV6-4 and TRBJ1-1, with D maybe TRBD1 (5 bases). The CDR3 is 13 amino acids. CDR1 MRHNA and CDR2 SNTAGT come from the germline V gene. V lost 6 bases and J 1 base, leaving 9 bases between the germline ends. CDR3 in amino acids: CASRDTPNTEAFF. The CDR3 DNA follows: TGTGCCAGCAGGGACACACCGAACACTGAAGCTTTCTTT.

V gene TRBV6-2 or TRBV6-3 combines with J gene TRBJ1-5; TRBD1 is a possible D gene (6 bases). V shed 5 bases and J shed 7 bases, with 21 bases lying between them. Germline assignment: CDR1 MNHEY and CDR2 SVGEGT. The CDR3 has 16 residues. As DNA, the CDR3 is TGTGCCAGCAGTCGACCGCCGGGAAGGGGGTCGCAGCCCCAGCATTTT. Translation gives CASSRPPGRGSQPQHF.

The chain couples TRBV27 to TRBJ1-5, with 12 positions matching TRBD1. The germline CDR1 and CDR2 sequences are MNHEY and SMNVEV (reference sequence). V lost 5 bases and J lost 7; bases outside the gene matches: 6. The CDR3 is made up of 15 amino acids. This CDR3 is CASSAGTGGIQPQHF. CDR3 sequence (DNA): TGTGCCAGCAGTGCAGGGACAGGGGGCATCCAGCCCCAGCATTTT.

This chain joins TRBV5-6 and TRBJ2-3, with a possible D match to TRBD1 (5 bases). There are 17 residues in the CDR3. Trimming pared 5 bases from V and 6 bases from J, leaving 25 bases between. Germline CDR1 reads SGHDT; CDR2 reads YYEEEE. The CDR3 region is CASRPQGWGHRADTQYF. The CDR3 nucleotides are TGTGCCAGCAGACCCCAGGGTTGGGGCCATCGAGCGGATACGCAGTATTTT.

This rearrangement joins TRBV19 to TRBJ1-5, with D possibly TRBD1 on 6 matching bases. V shed 7 bases and J shed 7 bases, with 17 bases lying between them. The germline V gene has CDR1 LNHDA and CDR2 SQIVND (reference sequence). The CDR3 sequence is 14 residues long. The DNA of the CDR3 is TGTGCCAGTACCCACTCCGGGGGGCCCCAGCCCCAGCATTTT. This codes for CASTHSGGPQPQHF.

This clone has more than one count but fewer than ten. The chain has TRBV2 and TRBJ2-3; D unresolved. The length of the CDR3 is 11 residues. Germline-derived CDR1 and CDR2 are SNHLY and FYNNEI. Deletions cut 7 bases from V and 10 bases from J, with 12 bases between. The CDR3 sequence is CASNPASSQYF. The CDR3 DNA follows: TGTGCCAGCAACCCAGCCAGTTCGCAGTATTTT. Filled out from reference TRBV2 and TRBJ2-3, the complete variable domain reads EPEVTQTPSHQVTQMGQEVILRCVPISNHLYFYWYRQILGQKVEFLVSFYNNEISEKSEIFDDQFSVERPDGSNFTLKIRSTKLEDSAMYFCASNPASSQYFGPGTRLTVL.

The chain carries TRBV6-2 or TRBV6-3 and TRBJ2-7, with a weak D call TRBD2 (6 bases). The CDR3 runs to 18 residues. The V gene lost 7 bases and the J gene lost 2 bases, with 27 bases spanning the gap. Germline V lookup: CDR1 MNHEY, CDR2 SVGEGT. CDR3 DNA: TGTGCCAGCACCCCATCAGCCCTTGCTCCGGGACTTACCTACGAGCAGTACTTC. Encoded protein: CASTPSALAPGLTYEQYF.

The rearrangement links TRBV4-1 to TRBJ1-1; D gene ambiguous. V was pared by 5 bases and J by 1 base, with 11 bases between. Germline CDR1 is MGHRA and CDR2 is YSYEKL. The CDR3 contains 14 residues. CDR3: CASSEVRRNTEAFF. The DNA for the CDR3 is TGCGCCAGCAGCGAGGTCCGGAGGAACACTGAAGCTTTCTTT.

V usage is TRBV19 and J usage is TRBJ1-1, with D uncertain. This CDR3 is 11 amino acids long. The V end lost 8 bases, the J end lost 3 bases, and 7 bases lay between the germline ends. Germline-derived CDR1 and CDR2 are LNHDA and SQIVND (reference sequence). In nucleotides, the CDR3 is TGTGCCAGTGCAGAAGACACTGAAGCTTTCTTT. Residues: CASAEDTEAFF.

J is TRBJ1-5 and V is TRBV19; a weak D match, TRBD1 (6 bases). The V end was cut by 4 bases, the J end by 4 bases, with 14 bases between. Germline CDR1 reads LNHDA; CDR2 reads SQIVND (reference sequence). The length of the CDR3 is 15 residues. Here the CDR3 DNA reads TGTGCCAGTAGTAGCGCATGGGGGGCTAATCAGCCCCAGCATTTT. This codes for CASSSAWGANQPQHF. Variable domain in full (rest from reference TRBV19 and TRBJ1-5): DGGITQSPKYLFRKEGQNVTLSCEQNLNHDAMYWYRQDPGQGLRLIYYSQIVNDFQKGDIAEGYSVSREKKESFPLTVTSAQKNPTAFYLCASSSAWGANQPQHFGDGTRLSIL.

V usage is TRBV24-1 and J usage is TRBJ1-3; D possibly corresponds to TRBD1 (5 bases). The germline V gene encodes CDR1 KGHDR and CDR2 SFDVKD. The CDR3 covers 14 residues. DNA for the CDR3: TGTGCTGCTCTGGGGGGACTAGCTGGAAACACCATATATTTT. This translates into CAALGGLAGNTIYF.

V gene TRBV19 combines with J gene TRBJ2-4, with D maybe TRBD2 (5 bases). V lost 3 bases, J lost 0 bases, and 12 bases lay in between. The CDR3 sequence is 16 residues long. From germline, CDR1 is LNHDA and CDR2 SQIVND (reference sequence). The CDR3 DNA reads as TGTGCCAGTAGTATTTCCGGAGGATTAGCCAAAAACATTCAGTACTTC. Translation gives CASSISGGLAKNIQYF.

The chain has TRBV7-9 and TRBJ1-1; D is unclear. The V gene lost 1 base and the J gene lost 1 base, with 7 bases spanning the gap. The CDR3 runs 14 residues. CDR1 and CDR2 (germline): SEHNR, FQNEAQ (reference sequence). CDR3 sequence: CASSLGKENTEAFF. In DNA, the CDR3 is TGTGCCAGCAGCTTAGGTAAGGAGAACACTGAAGCTTTCTTT.

This chain joins TRBV19 and TRBJ2-5; D is unclear. Between the trimmed V and J ends, which lost 4 bases and 5 bases, there was a span of 17 bases. Germline V gives CDR1 LNHDA, CDR2 SQIVND (reference sequence). This CDR3 has 15 amino acids. CDR3 loop: CASSKGGANGETQYF. Written as DNA, the CDR3 is TGTGCCAGTAGTAAGGGCGGAGCTAATGGGGAGACCCAGTACTTC.

V usage is TRBV7-2 and J usage is TRBJ2-7, with D possibly being TRBD1 (6 bases). Per the germline V gene, CDR1 is SGHTA and CDR2 is FQGNSA. The CDR3 spans 15 residues. Trimming stripped 4 bases from V and 3 bases from J, with 16 bases between. CDR3 sequence (DNA): TGTGCCAGCAGCTCGCCGGGACAAGGAGACTACGAGCAGTACTTC. It codes for CASSSPGQGDYEQYF. Using reference TRBV7-2 and TRBJ2-7 for the parts outside the CDR3, the full variable domain is GAGVSQSPSNKVTEKGKDVELRCDPISGHTALYWYRQSLGQGLEFLIYFQGNSAPDKSGLPSDRFSAERTGGSVSTLTIQRTQQEDSAVYLCASSSPGQGDYEQYFGPGTRLTVT.

The rearrangement links TRBV10-2 to TRBJ1-4; D ambiguous. From germline, CDR1 is WSHSY and CDR2 SAAADI. Trimming removed 7 bases at V and 4 bases at J, with 13 bases between. The CDR3 is 14 residues long. CDR3 sequence reads: CASKSGRNNEKLFF. In DNA form, the CDR3 reads TGCGCCAGCAAATCAGGACGGAATAATGAAAAACTGTTTTTT.

The V gene is TRBV7-2, the J gene TRBJ2-5; possible D gene TRBD1, 5 bases. Germline V lookup: CDR1 SGHTA, CDR2 FQGNSA. V lost 4 bases and J 0 bases, leaving 9 bases between the germline ends. The CDR3 covers 14 residues. CDR3 loop: CASSSTAYQETQYF. The CDR3 DNA reads TGTGCCAGCAGCTCGACAGCATACCAAGAGACCCAGTACTTC.

The chain is built from TRBV7-9 and TRBJ1-3; no clear D gene. The ends were cut back, 1 base at V and 3 bases at J, with 1 base in the middle. Germline CDR1 and CDR2: SEHNR and FQNEAQ (reference sequence). The CDR3 runs 12 residues. CDR3 bases: TGTGCCAGCAGCTTAGTTGGAAACACCATATATTTT. This codes for CASSLVGNTIYF.